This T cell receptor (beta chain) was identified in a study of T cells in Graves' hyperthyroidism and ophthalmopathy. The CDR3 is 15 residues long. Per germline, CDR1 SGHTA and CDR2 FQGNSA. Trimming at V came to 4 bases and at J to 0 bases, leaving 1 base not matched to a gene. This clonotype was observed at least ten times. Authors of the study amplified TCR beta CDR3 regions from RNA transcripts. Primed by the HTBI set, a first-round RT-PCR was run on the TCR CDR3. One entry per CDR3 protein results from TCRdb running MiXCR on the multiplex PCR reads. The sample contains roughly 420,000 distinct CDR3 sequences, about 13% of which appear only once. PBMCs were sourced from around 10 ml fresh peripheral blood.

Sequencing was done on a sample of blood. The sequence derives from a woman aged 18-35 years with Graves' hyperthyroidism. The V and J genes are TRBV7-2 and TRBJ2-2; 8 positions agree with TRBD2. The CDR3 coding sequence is TGTGCCAGCAGCTGGGGACTAGCGAACACCGGGGAGCTGTTTTTT. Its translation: CASSWGLANTGELFF.